This is a list of T cell receptor beta chains from one sample in a study of vaccination effects on CD4 cells after COVID-19. Data came from immunoSEQ multiplex PCR; TCRdb stores just in-frame clones and leaves some out. The top ten hold around 1.3% of the sample, which has about 72,000 clones, about 86% seen once. For these receptors, no antigen is known. The sequencing here drew on CD4+ T cells from PBMCs cultured with HCoV-229E spike peptides, taken after COVID-19 vaccination. The receptor source for this set is a human donor who received a COVID-19 vaccine. Each CDR3 is given with its conserved first and last residue. The order of the fields is V gene, clone size, CDR3 length, CDR3 protein. Clone sizes are given selectively: once, few, many, or a class where the clone is expanded.

TRBV5-1 NA 15 CASSLRGWSYNEQFF
TRBV15 NA 14 CATTLDRGRETQYF
TRBV9 NA 14 CASKSAVNTDTQYF
TRBV6-2/TRBV6-3 NA 16 CASSYRKEANTGELFF
TRBV5-1 NA 15 CASSLGQGAVTEAFF
TRBV27 few 15 CASTNLPGGSSPLHF
TRBV28 NA 15 CASSSSGADGNTIYF
TRBV7-9 NA 14 CASSTDRGRTEAFF
TRBV12-3/TRBV12-4 NA 13 CASSLVHTGELFF
TRBV7-3 NA 15 CASSFRDGNTGELFF
TRBV15 NA 14 CATSRGYGTDTQYF
TRBV7-3 few 13 CASSATGSATQYF
TRBV3-1/TRBV3-2 NA 13 CASSQEAGYGYTF